These 20 T cell receptor beta chains were sequenced from one sample in a study of T cell responses to AZD1222 COVID-19 vaccine. Some clones are missing from TCRdb's copy, which holds only in-frame ones; the method was immunoSEQ multiplex PCR. This table holds around 99,000 clones, about 85% found once. Here the sequenced sample was peripheral blood, taken 28 days after the second AZD1222 dose. These receptors were obtained from an adult who received the AZD1222 COVID-19 vaccine.

This chain connects TRBV27 to TRBJ1-5; no reliable D call. Trimming shortened V by 4 bases and J by 11 bases, and 15 bases separated the two germline ends. Germline-derived CDR1 and CDR2 are MNHEY and SMNVEV (reference sequence). The CDR3 has 13 amino acids. Here the CDR3 reads CASSSRVEGSQHF. CDR3 bases: TGTGCCAGCAGTTCTAGGGTAGAAGGGTCCCAGCATTTT.

A single count supports this clone. The rearrangement uses TRBV4-1 and TRBJ1-2, with 9 nucleotides matching TRBD1. V was clipped by 0 bases and J by 5 bases; unmatched bases: 10. CDR3 size: 17 residues. Germline CDR1 MGHRA, CDR2 YSYEKL. Here the CDR3 DNA reads TGCGCCAGCAGCCAAGATCGGAACGTCGGGACAGGGTATGGCTACACCTTC. The encoded protein is CASSQDRNVGTGYGYTF.

The chain has TRBV3-1 (or the pseudogene TRBV3-2) and TRBJ2-7; no definite D call. Between the trimmed V and J ends, which lost 3 bases and 4 bases, there was a span of 13 bases. CDR1 is LGHDT and CDR2 is YNNKEL in the germline V gene (reference sequence). The length of the CDR3 is 14 residues. CDR3 DNA: TGTGCCAGCAGCCACTCCTCTATCGGGTACGAGCAGTACTTC. Encoded protein: CASSHSSIGYEQYF.

The chain is built from TRBV18 and TRBJ1-2; possible D gene TRBD1, 5 bases. CDR1 and CDR2 (germline): KGHSH, LQKENI. V lost 3 bases, J lost 5 bases, and 13 bases lay in between. This CDR3 has 14 residues. The CDR3 DNA is TGTGCCAGCTCACCCCGGGGCGGCGAGTATGGCTACACCTTC. It codes for CASSPRGGEYGYTF.

The genes are TRBV5-1 and TRBJ2-3; 8 bases are shared with TRBD1. This CDR3 comprises 15 residues. V trimming: 2 bases; J trimming: 4 bases; junction bases outside the gene matches: 6. Germline-derived CDR1 and CDR2 are SGHRS and YFSETQ. CDR3 sequence: CASSFQGARADTQYF. CDR3 in DNA: TGCGCCAGCAGCTTCCAGGGGGCCAGGGCAGATACGCAGTATTTT. Supplemented by reference TRBV5-1 and TRBJ2-3, the full variable domain reads KAGVTQTPRYLIKTRGQQVTLSCSPISGHRSVSWYQQTPGQGLQFLFEYFSETQRNKGNFPGRFSGRQFSNSRSEMNVSTLELGDSALYLCASSFQGARADTQYFGPGTRLTVL.

The genes are TRBV3-1 (or the pseudogene TRBV3-2) and TRBJ2-2, with 10 nucleotides matching TRBD1. V dropped 4 bases and J dropped 5; count of bases not matched to a gene: 7. This CDR3 is built from 16 residues. The germline gives CDR1 LGHDT, CDR2 YNNKEL (reference sequence). CDR3 in DNA: TGTGCCAGCAGCCCTGCACCGGGACAGGGGACCGGGGAGCTGTTTTTT. Amino acid sequence: CASSPAPGQGTGELFF.

V and J are TRBV11-2 and TRBJ1-1; the match to TRBD1 covers 7 bases. V lost 4 bases and J lost 6; bases outside the gene matches: 11. Germline CDR1 reads SGHAT; CDR2 reads FQNNGV. There are 15 residues in the CDR3. The CDR3 nucleotides are TGTGCCAGCAGCTCCAACAGGGGACTGATCCCTGAAGCTTTCTTT. It is translated as CASSSNRGLIPEAFF.

The J gene is TRBJ1-1, the V gene TRBV6-5, with 7 bases lining up with TRBD1. This CDR3 contains 12 residues. Germline CDR1 MNHEY, CDR2 SVGAGI. With V trimmed by 4 bases and J by 11 bases, 7 bases remained unmatched. CDR3 DNA: TGTGCCAGCAGTTTGAGCCAGGGGGAGGCTTTCTTT. It codes for CASSLSQGEAFF.

The chain links TRBV24-1 to TRBJ1-5; no clear D. Trimming removed 2 bases at V and 9 bases at J, with 10 bases between. The length of the CDR3 is 13 residues. The germline CDR1 and CDR2 sequences are KGHDR and SFDVKD. The CDR3 sequence: CATSDSLNGPQHF. The CDR3 DNA reads TGTGCCACCAGTGATTCCCTAAACGGGCCCCAGCATTTT.

The chain links TRBV12-3 or TRBV12-4 to TRBJ1-5; 7 positions match TRBD1. Trimming cost V 7 bases and J 6 bases; bases outside gene matches: 6. The CDR3 runs 13 residues. Here the CDR3 DNA reads TGTGCCAGCACAGGGGGGCAGGGTCAGCCCCAGCATTTT. Amino acids: CASTGGQGQPQHF.

This chain connects TRBV28 to TRBJ1-2, with TRBD1 matching over 8 bases. Trimming cost V 5 bases and J 0 bases; bases outside gene matches: 11. Germline CDR1 and CDR2: MDHEN and SYDVKM. This CDR3 has 17 residues. As DNA, the CDR3 is TGTGCCAGCAGTCTCAGGGGGCGAGGTCTTTCTAACTATGGCTACACCTTC. Translation: CASSLRGRGLSNYGYTF.

This clone occurred a few times. The rearrangement joins TRBV24-1 to TRBJ2-3; TRBD2 agrees at 7 bases. Germline V CDR1 and CDR2: KGHDR, SFDVKD. The CDR3 is 16 amino acids. After removal of 4 bases from V and 5 bases from J, the junction contained 11 bases not matched to a gene. The CDR3 DNA reads TGTGCCACCAGTGACCTTGAGGCGGGGGAGATAGATACGCAGTATTTT. Its protein product is CATSDLEAGEIDTQYF.

This clone has a single count. This chain uses TRBV5-6 with TRBJ1-2; D gene ambiguous. The V end lost 0 bases, the J end lost 5 bases, and 17 bases lay between the germline ends. The CDR3 covers 16 residues. CDR1 is SGHDT and CDR2 is YYEEEE in the germline V gene. The DNA for the CDR3 is TGTGCCAGCAGCTTGGCCGGTGGGGAGAACATTTATGGCTACACCTTC. Its protein product is CASSLAGGENIYGYTF.

V gene TRBV5-1 combines with J gene TRBJ2-1; 11 bases are shared with TRBD2. With 4 bases clipped from V and 3 bases from J, the junction kept 6 bases outside the gene matches. CDR3 length: 16 residues. The V gene's germline CDR1 is SGHRS and CDR2 YFSETQ. The CDR3: CASSAEGTSGYNEQFF. The CDR3 DNA sequence: TGCGCCAGCAGCGCTGAGGGGACTAGCGGCTACAATGAGCAGTTCTTC.

This chain joins TRBV6-2 or TRBV6-3 and TRBJ2-7; D possibly uses TRBD1 or TRBD2 (5 bases each). The CDR3 has 15 amino acids. Germline assignment: CDR1 MNHEY and CDR2 SVGEGT. The V and J ends lost 2 bases and 5 bases respectively, with 16 bases between them. CDR3 nucleotides: TGTGCCAGCAGTTACGATCAGGGTGGTAGCGACGAGCAGTACTTC. It yields the protein CASSYDQGGSDEQYF.

The chain links TRBV9 to TRBJ1-2; the D gene is possibly TRBD1 (6 bases). Germline CDR1 SGDLS, CDR2 YYNGEE. The CDR3 is 17 residues long. Trimming pared 4 bases from V and 0 bases from J, leaving 19 bases between. The CDR3 bases are TGTGCCAGCAGCACGAACAGGGTTACACTTGCTAACTATGGCTACACCTTC. Translation gives CASSTNRVTLANYGYTF.

This chain connects TRBV3-1 (or the pseudogene TRBV3-2) to TRBJ2-3; weak D call: TRBD1 (6 bases). There are 16 residues in the CDR3. With 1 base removed from V and 0 bases from J, the gap between germline ends came to 11 bases. In germline, CDR1 is LGHDT, CDR2 YNNKEL (reference sequence). For the CDR3, the DNA is TGTGCCAGCAGCCAAGGCCCAGGACAGAGCACAGATACGCAGTATTTT. The encoded protein is CASSQGPGQSTDTQYF.

The chain has TRBV28 and TRBJ2-7; TRBD1 is a possible D gene (6 bases). V shed 7 bases and J shed 4 bases, with 23 bases lying between them. This CDR3 has 16 amino acids. Germline V gene sequence: CDR1 MDHEN, CDR2 SYDVKM. DNA of the CDR3: TGTGCCAGCACCCAAGGAGAGACAGGAAGAAATTACGAGCAGTACTTC. Its protein is CASTQGETGRNYEQYF.

J is TRBJ1-4 and V is TRBV19, with D maybe TRBD1 (5 bases). Germline CDR1 is LNHDA and CDR2 is SQIVND (reference sequence). The CDR3 runs 11 residues. This chain's CDR3 is CASGRVEKLFF. The CDR3 bases are TGTGCTAGTGGCAGGGTGGAAAAACTGTTTTTT. Filled out from reference TRBV19 and TRBJ1-4, the complete variable domain reads DGGITQSPKYLFRKEGQNVTLSCEQNLNHDAMYWYRQDPGQGLRLIYYSQIVNDFQKGDIAEGYSVSREKKESFPLTVTSAQKNPTAFYLCASGRVEKLFFGSGTQLSVL.

The CDR3 DNA reads TGTGCCAGTAGCGCCACGACAGGGTCTGAAGCTTTCTTT. This translates into CASSATTGSEAFF. This chain links TRBV19 with TRBJ1-1, with 7 bases matching TRBD1. V was clipped by 6 bases and J by 6 bases; unmatched bases: 7. CDR1 is LNHDA, CDR2 SQIVND, per germline (reference sequence). The CDR3 runs 13 residues.